Listed here are 14 T cell receptor beta chains from one sample, sequenced in a study of human T cells and chemical hapten exposure. TCRdb recomputed calls from the RACE reads with MiXCR, one row per CDR3 protein. The table shows approximately 370,000 distinct CDR3 sequences, with 4.5% to 5.5% occurring only once. Stated time point: pre-sensitization, week 0. The treatment was: therapeutic diphenylcyclopropenone sensitization with weekly scalp DPC. This specimen consisted of whole blood, obtained in connection with sensitization to the hapten diphenylcyclopropenone (DPC). The receptors derive from a woman under 30 with alopecia areata. Some clones in this sample may be carry-over from other donors' samples.

This clonotype has only a few counts. The chain links TRBV28 to TRBJ2-7; tentative D call: TRBD2 (6 bases). Looked up from germline, CDR1 is MDHEN and CDR2 is SYDVKM. V was shortened by 3 bases and J by 2 bases, with 11 bases between the two germline ends. The CDR3 loop spans 14 amino acids. The CDR3 DNA follows: TGTGCCAGCAGTTTGGGGACTGTGCCCTACGAGCAGTACTTC. Translating gives CASSLGTVPYEQYF. Full variable domain (remainder filled in from reference TRBV28 and TRBJ2-7): DVKVTQSSRYLVKRTGEKVFLECVQDMDHENMFWYRQDPGLGLRLIYFSYDVKMKEKGDIPEGYSVSREKKERFSLILESASTNQTSMYLCASSLGTVPYEQYFGPGTRLTVT.

The chain couples TRBV3-1 to TRBJ1-4; a possible D gene is TRBD1 (6 bases). In germline, CDR1 is LGHDT, CDR2 YNNKEL (reference sequence). V lost 4 bases and J lost 0, with 18 bases in between. The CDR3 runs to 18 residues. In DNA form, the CDR3 reads TGTGCCAGCAGCCCCCGTCAAGGACAGTATGCAACTAATGAAAAACTGTTTTTT. It translates to CASSPRQGQYATNEKLFF.

This clonotype was counted only a few times. The DNA for the CDR3 is TGTGCCAGCAGCTTATTGTACCCGACTAGCGGGGGGGCCATGGAGACCCAGTACTTC. Encoded protein: CASSLLYPTSGGAMETQYF. The chain is built from TRBV7-8 and TRBJ2-5; the match to TRBD2 covers 14 bases. The CDR3 contains 19 residues. V dropped 2 bases and J dropped 5; count of bases not matched to a gene: 13. Germline V lookup: CDR1 SGHVS, CDR2 FQNEAQ.

There are many counts of this clonotype. J is TRBJ1-2 and V is TRBV28, with no clear D. V was trimmed by 3 bases and J by 4 bases, leaving 12 bases between them. The CDR3 is made up of 14 amino acids. Germline lookup yields CDR1 MDHEN and CDR2 SYDVKM. Written as DNA, the CDR3 is TGTGCCAGCAGTTTGTCATGGGTAGGCTATGGCTACACCTTC. Protein sequence: CASSLSWVGYGYTF.

The genes are TRBV24-1 and TRBJ1-1; D might be TRBD1 (6 bases). This CDR3 spans 13 amino acids. V shed 1 base and J shed 9 bases, with 11 bases lying between them. Germline V gives CDR1 KGHDR, CDR2 SFDVKD. The CDR3 loop reads CATSDFPGEKAFF. The DNA for the CDR3 is TGTGCCACCAGTGATTTCCCAGGGGAGAAAGCTTTCTTT.

This clonotype has just a few counts. The V and J genes are TRBV12-3 or TRBV12-4 and TRBJ2-5; D remains ambiguous. The CDR3 consists of 15 residues. V was pared by 0 bases and J by 0 bases, with 8 bases between. CDR3 in DNA: TGTGCCAGCAGTTTAGCGCGCGGATACCAAGAGACCCAGTACTTC. Its translation is CASSLARGYQETQYF.

The V gene is TRBV7-2, the J gene TRBJ1-2; TRBD1 matches at 8 bases. Germline CDR1 reads SGHTA; CDR2 reads FQGNSA. The CDR3 covers 16 residues. The V gene end was trimmed by 3 bases and the J gene end by 4 bases; junction bases not matched to a gene: 10. The CDR3 DNA follows: TGTGCCAGCAGCTTTAAGCCGGGACAGGTCCTCTATGGCTACACCTTC. Its translation is CASSFKPGQVLYGYTF.

This clonotype was detected many times. The V call is TRBV6-4, the J call TRBJ1-6, with D possibly matching TRBD1 (5 bases). Germline V lookup: CDR1 MRHNA, CDR2 SNTAGT. V dropped 0 bases and J dropped 6 bases, with 9 bases sitting between them. The CDR3 covers 15 residues. The CDR3, as DNA: TGTGCCAGCAGTGACTCGGGGGATGGTAATTCACCCCTCCACTTT. It codes for CASSDSGDGNSPLHF.

This clonotype was detected many times. V gene TRBV2 combines with J gene TRBJ2-7; 9 nucleotides line up with TRBD1. CDR3 length equals 14 residues. Losses at the gene ends were 6 bases for V and 2 bases for J; bases not matched to a gene: 5. CDR1 and CDR2 from the germline V gene are SNHLY and FYNNEI. The CDR3 here is CASRRTGVPYEQYF. CDR3 DNA sequence: TGTGCCAGCAGGAGGACAGGGGTCCCCTACGAGCAGTACTTC.

There are many counts of this clonotype. The rearrangement links TRBV3-1 to TRBJ1-1, with D tentatively TRBD1 (5 bases). Trimming took off 0 bases at V and 1 base at J, with 9 bases between the two ends. Germline values: CDR1 LGHDT, CDR2 YNNKEL (reference sequence). The CDR3 has 15 residues. Here the CDR3 DNA reads TGTGCCAGCAGCCAAGAAGGGGCAGGGAACACTGAAGCTTTCTTT. It translates to CASSQEGAGNTEAFF.

The chain has TRBV9 and TRBJ2-3, with D unclear. V lost 0 bases and J 2 bases, leaving 7 bases between the germline ends. This CDR3 spans 14 amino acids. Germline loops: CDR1 SGDLS, CDR2 YYNGEE. CDR3 DNA sequence: TGTGCCAGCAGCGTAGATCCCTTCACAGATACGCAGTATTTT. Translated, it gives CASSVDPFTDTQYF.

This clonotype was seen more than once but under ten times. The genes are TRBV5-1 and TRBJ1-3; D gene uncertain. CDR1 is SGHRS, CDR2 YFSETQ, per germline. The V gene lost 0 bases and the J gene lost 2 bases, with 6 bases spanning the gap. The CDR3 contains 14 residues. The CDR3 bases are TGCGCCAGCAGCTTGGATTATGCTGGAAACACCATATATTTT. This gives the protein CASSLDYAGNTIYF. Variable domain in full (rest from reference TRBV5-1 and TRBJ1-3): KAGVTQTPRYLIKTRGQQVTLSCSPISGHRSVSWYQQTPGQGLQFLFEYFSETQRNKGNFPGRFSGRQFSNSRSEMNVSTLELGDSALYLCASSLDYAGNTIYFGEGSWLTVV.

The chain joins TRBV2 to TRBJ1-1; D unclear. The CDR3 runs 12 residues. CDR1 is SNHLY, CDR2 FYNNEI, per germline. Trimming left V 10 bases short and J 3 bases short, with 12 bases between. CDR3 in DNA: TGTGCCACTACGGACGGGTACACTGAAGCTTTCTTT. This encodes CATTDGYTEAFF.

This clonotype has more than one count but fewer than ten. The chain uses TRBV27 and TRBJ2-3; the match to TRBD2 covers 7 bases. The CDR3 length is 16 residues. CDR1 and CDR2 from the germline V gene are MNHEY and SMNVEV (reference sequence). After removal of 7 bases from V and 1 base from J, the junction contained 11 bases not matched to a gene. The CDR3, as DNA: TGTGCCAGCAAATGGACGTCGGCGGGGGGCACAGATACGCAGTATTTT. Its protein product is CASKWTSAGGTDTQYF.